These T cell receptor beta chains were read from a single sample in a study of metastatic and nonmetastatic thyroid tumors. TCRdb re-clonotyped the PCR reads via MiXCR. Counted here are about 7,400 clones, about 26% occurring once; the ten biggest clones make up about a quarter. The specimen sequenced was adjacent normal tissue. The receptor set was obtained from a male donor with papillary thyroid cancer or a benign thyroid nodule (not recorded which). Some clones in this sample may be carry-over from other donors' samples. The CDR3 runs from the conserved cysteine through the conserved F or W. The D gene is left open where the match is weak. Clone size, where shown, is once, few, many, or a class for clones that have expanded.

V,size,D,CDR3
TRBV5-8,medium-sized,TRBD1,CASSSGTDHNSPLHF
TRBV20-1,-,-,CSAWGGGNTEAFF
TRBV12-3/TRBV12-4,few,TRBD1,CASSFYPGGNNEQFF
TRBV24-1,few,TRBD1,CATSDGQGGVTDTQYF
TRBV12-3/TRBV12-4,few,-,CASTVRQPTYEQYF
TRBV6-1,medium-sized,TRBD2,CASGLALTNTGELFF
TRBV28,-,-,CASSFPERKNYGYTF
TRBV20-1,medium-sized,TRBD1,CSASQPHRGNVNDGYTF
TRBV7-6,-,TRBD2,CASSSGLAANTPYNEQFF
TRBV25-1,medium-sized,-,CASIPDYGSRETQYF
TRBV30,many,TRBD2,CAWTGLAGDKGPPDTQYF
TRBV20-1,-,-,CSAPTTVTEAFF
TRBV7-9,many,-,CASSTGQTGNTIYF
TRBV30,once,-,CSWSHNEKLFF
TRBV7-3,many,TRBD1,CASSPGQTSGDGYTF
TRBV3-1,-,TRBD1,CASSQHRDRQETQYF
TRBV20-1,-,-,CSASDTRGNYGYTF
TRBV28,few,TRBD1,CASRESRDRGYEQYF
TRBV11-2,-,TRBD2,CASNPGTSGLKNIQYF
TRBV11-2,-,-,CASSLEGGRHGYTF
TRBV27,large,-,CASGRLHQLDSPLHF
TRBV11-2,-,TRBD2,CASPGTSGNPYNEQFF
TRBV7-8,-,-,CASSLVGQNSPLHF
TRBV11-2,once,TRBD2,CANSLELAGPYNEQFF
TRBV27,many,TRBD1,CASSLKGAKHNSPLHF
TRBV6-5,few,TRBD2,CASSSTGLAEKQFF
TRBV6-4,-,-,CASSESTGNRGEAFF
TRBV11-2,-,TRBD2,CASSLTSGRLLYEQYF
TRBV20-1,-,-,CSSRRAASVMNTEAFF
TRBV6-1,few,-,CASGSWGELFF
TRBV5-4,-,-,CASSSTGSAPQGYTF
TRBV27,few,TRBD1,CASRGPGRLTSPLHF
TRBV5-6,many,TRBD2,CASSSDAGGVETQYF
TRBV9,many,-,CASSGGSGVDTQYF
TRBV10-3,large,-,CAISPLSGSNTGELFF
TRBV7-8,-,-,CASSPHRPDEAFF
TRBV6-1,-,-,CASSSRMTLTDQSPLLF
TRBV5-1,-,-,CASSLVSGDTEAFF
TRBV9,few,TRBD1,CASSVGDSLTDTQYF
TRBV6-5,medium-sized,-,CASSYSWTVNTEAFF
TRBV2,few,-,CASSRDTGNYNEQFF
TRBV2,-,-,CASRAWDSHNEQFF
TRBV10-3,few,-,CATQTKAYEQYF
TRBV5-1,-,TRBD1,CASSLRQGQETQYF
TRBV20-1,-,TRBD2,CSARGTSGYYEQYF
TRBV5-1,-,-,CASRPDSYYEQYF
TRBV11-2,few,TRBD1,CASSFLQGPSYEQYF
TRBV4-1,-,-,CASSPTAGAFQETQYF
TRBV5-1,few,-,CASSLSASNYGYTF
TRBV7-9,medium-sized,-,CASSLKTSGANVLTF